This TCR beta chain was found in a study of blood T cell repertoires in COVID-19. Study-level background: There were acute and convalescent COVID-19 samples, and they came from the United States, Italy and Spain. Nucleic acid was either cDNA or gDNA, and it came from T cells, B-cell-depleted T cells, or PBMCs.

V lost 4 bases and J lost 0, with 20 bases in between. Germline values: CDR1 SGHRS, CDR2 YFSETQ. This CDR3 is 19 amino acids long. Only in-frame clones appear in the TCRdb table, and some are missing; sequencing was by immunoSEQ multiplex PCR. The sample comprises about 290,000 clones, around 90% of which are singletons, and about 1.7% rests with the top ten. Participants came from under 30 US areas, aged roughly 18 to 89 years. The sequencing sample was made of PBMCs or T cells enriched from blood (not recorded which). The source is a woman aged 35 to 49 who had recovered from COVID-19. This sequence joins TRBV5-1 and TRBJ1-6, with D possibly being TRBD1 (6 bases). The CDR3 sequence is CASSPVGERGSSYNSPLHF. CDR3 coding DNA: TGCGCCAGCAGCCCTGTCGGGGAAAGGGGGAGCTCCTATAATTCACCCCTCCACTTT.